This TCR beta chain was sequenced during a study of tumor-infiltrating lymphocytes in primary liver carcinoma (TCRdb year 2017). For context, the study as a whole: Hepatocellular carcinoma (four) or combined HCC and intrahepatic cholangiocarcinoma (one) was present in the five patients, who were three men and two women aged 30 to 69 years. Tumors of the five patients were stage T1-T3 N0M0 with maximum diameters of about 4.2 to 10 cm. Roughly 3.5 to 8 million productive TCRbeta reads were obtained per sample, and no significant difference in read depth was found between tissue types. For each liver tumor, the study sampled five regions along with adjacent normal tissue and blood, and applied TCRbeta repertoire sequencing, expression microarrays and whole-exome sequencing. A total of about 35 specimens from 5 patients went through TCRbeta repertoire sequencing, namely 25 tumor regions, 5 adjacent noncancerous liver tissues and 5 peripheral blood samples. The approximately 25 tumor region samples were profiled with Agilent mRNA microarrays so that TCRbeta repertoire diversity could be related to the local molecular phenotype. Technical replicate repertoires showed high reproducibility, with mean shared-clone rates about 0.88 and correlation coefficients above 0.95.

Comment on this clonotype: This receptor's antigen is unknown. This sequence may be a read error, since a much larger clone differs from it by one base.

A constant-region primer and ProtoScript II reverse transcriptase were used to reverse-transcribe TCRbeta-specific cDNA from approximately 500 ng total RNA. TCRbeta libraries were built with three nested multiplex PCR rounds, a slightly modified ARM-PCR procedure. Each of the first two PCR rounds ran for nine to ten cycles and used multiplex TRBV1-TRBV30 forward primers together with a Cbeta reverse primer. A final 25-cycle PCR with Deep VentR polymerase added sample barcodes and Illumina adapters. Before sequencing, amplicons of 200-500 bp were purified from gel using a QIAquick gel extraction kit. An Illumina HiSeq 2500 was used to sequence the TCRbeta amplicons, generating 250-bp paired-end reads. The study's own analysis went as follows. Trimmomatic v0.33 was used to quality-trim the reads, and FLASH v1.2.11 was used to merge paired reads so that full CDR3 sequences could be recovered. V, D and J germline segments were assigned to the rearranged TCRbeta sequences using MiGEC v1.2.1b. VDJtools v1.0.0 computed clonotype statistics and Shannon-Wiener diversity indices. Except for diversity analysis, only each sample's 250 most abundant clonotypes were used in subsequent analyses to reduce sampling bias. In TCRdb, the public reads were trimmed at Q25 with fastp and aligned with MiXCR, with productive beta chains retained. Rows with a matching CDR3 protein are joined into one entry that keeps the most common DNA and genes. The authors' filters were not applied to this entry. The sample data list about 74,000 distinct CDR3 sequences, and 60% to 75% of these were observed just once. The ten most abundant clones make up 28% of the sample.

Unmatched junction bases come to 11, with V trimmed by 8 bases and J by 5 bases. Its CDR3 holds 14 amino acids, cysteine through phenylalanine. Here the CDR3 DNA is all that survives: 42 bases in frame from base 1. The germline V gene yields MDHEN for CDR1 and SYDVKM for CDR2. What the study reported, not specific to this receptor: Bulk unsorted samples precluded comparing CD4+ and CD8+ T cell repertoires. Repertoire overlap was found to be higher between tumor regions (mean approximately 35%) than between tumor-adjacent (roughly 17%) or tumor-blood (14%) pairs, consistent with antigen-driven expansion. Compared with blood, tumors had a significantly larger share of the repertoire taken up by the top 250 clones (p = 0.039). Only about 7.5-25% of top clones were present in all five regions of a tumor, suggesting spatial heterogeneity of tumor-infiltrating T cells. Because sequencing covered only the TCR beta chain and unpaired alpha chains were not captured, true repertoire diversity is likely underestimated. The study included only four to six patients, and the authors note findings should be validated in a larger study.

Without any cell sorting, total RNA and DNA were extracted together from roughly 21-30 mg of bulk tissue using the AllPrep DNA/RNA mini kit. Between late 2015 and early 2016, a few patients in China with histopathologically diagnosed primary liver carcinoma had surgical resection. At the time of sampling, the patients had chronic HBV infection and had not received any treatment. Each tumor was sampled at five spatially separated regions: the tumor centre plus the superior, inferior, left-lateral and right-lateral poles. Histology showed that every tumor sample contained more than 80% viable tumor cells. Fresh tumor and adjacent tissue pieces were bisected; one half was stored in RNAlater at -80°C, the other sent for histology.

The sequencing sample was made of liver tumor tissue from sampling region 4. The sample's cell subset or site label, in plain terms: tumor region T4, right-lateral pole. This TCR was recovered from a man aged 35 to 55 with primary liver carcinoma and hepatitis B virus infection. The receptor chain draws on TRBV28 and TRBJ2-7; TRBD1 aligns with 8 central bases. The CDR3 region has the sequence CASLPVDRVNEQYF. At the DNA level, the sequence is TGTGCCAGCCTCCCCGTGGACAGGGTAAACGAGCAGTACTTC.